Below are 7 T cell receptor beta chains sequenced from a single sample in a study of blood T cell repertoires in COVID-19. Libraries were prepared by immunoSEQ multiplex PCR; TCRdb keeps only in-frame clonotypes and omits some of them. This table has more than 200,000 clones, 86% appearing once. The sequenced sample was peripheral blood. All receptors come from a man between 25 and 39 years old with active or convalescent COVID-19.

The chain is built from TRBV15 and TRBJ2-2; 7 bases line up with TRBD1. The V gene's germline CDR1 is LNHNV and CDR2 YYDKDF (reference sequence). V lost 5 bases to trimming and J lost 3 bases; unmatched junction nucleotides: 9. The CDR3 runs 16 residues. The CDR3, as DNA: TGTGCCACCAGCCCTCGGGCCCAGGGGGACACCGGGGAGCTGTTTTTT. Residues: CATSPRAQGDTGELFF.

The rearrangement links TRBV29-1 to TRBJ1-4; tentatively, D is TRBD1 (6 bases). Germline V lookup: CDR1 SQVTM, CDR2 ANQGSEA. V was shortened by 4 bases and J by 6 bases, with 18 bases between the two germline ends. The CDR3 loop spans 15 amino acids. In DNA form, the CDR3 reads TGCAGCGTTGTGGCCGGGGGGCGCCTAGATGAAAAACTGTTTTTT. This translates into CSVVAGGRLDEKLFF. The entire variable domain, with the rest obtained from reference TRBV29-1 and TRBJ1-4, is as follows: SAVISQKPSRDICQRGTSLTIQCQVDSQVTMMFWYRQQPGQSLTLIATANQGSEATYESGFVIDKFPISRPNLTFSTLTVSNMSPEDSSIYLCSVVAGGRLDEKLFFGSGTQLSVL.

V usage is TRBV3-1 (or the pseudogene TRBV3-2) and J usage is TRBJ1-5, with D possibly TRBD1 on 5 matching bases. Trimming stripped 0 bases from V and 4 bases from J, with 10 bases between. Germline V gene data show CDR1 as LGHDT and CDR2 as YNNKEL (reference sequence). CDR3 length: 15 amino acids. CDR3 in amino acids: CASSQDSRTNQPQHF. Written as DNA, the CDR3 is TGTGCCAGCAGCCAAGATTCCCGGACAAATCAGCCCCAGCATTTT.

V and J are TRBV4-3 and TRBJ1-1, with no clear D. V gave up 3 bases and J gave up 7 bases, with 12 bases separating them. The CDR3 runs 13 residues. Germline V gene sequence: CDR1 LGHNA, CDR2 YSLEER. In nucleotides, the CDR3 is TGCGCCAGCAGCCACCGACGGGGTGATGAAGCTTTCTTT. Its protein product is CASSHRRGDEAFF.

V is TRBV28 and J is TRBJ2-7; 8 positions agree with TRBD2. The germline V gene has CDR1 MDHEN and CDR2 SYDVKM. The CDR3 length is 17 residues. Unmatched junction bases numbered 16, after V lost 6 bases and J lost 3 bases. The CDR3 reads CASSHRGGRLKLYEQYF. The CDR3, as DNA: TGTGCCAGCAGCCACCGGGGGGGCCGCCTTAAACTCTACGAGCAGTACTTC.

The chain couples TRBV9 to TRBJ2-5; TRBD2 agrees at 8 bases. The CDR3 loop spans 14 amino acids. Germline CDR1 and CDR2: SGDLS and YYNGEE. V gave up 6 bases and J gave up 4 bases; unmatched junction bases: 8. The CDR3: CASTPGGGGETQYF. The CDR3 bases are TGTGCCAGCACCCCGGGGGGGGGCGGAGAGACCCAGTACTTC. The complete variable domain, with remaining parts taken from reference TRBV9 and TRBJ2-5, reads DSGVTQTPKHLITATGQRVTLRCSPRSGDLSVYWYQQSLDQGLQFLIQYYNGEERAKGNILERFSAQQFPDLHSELNLSSLELGDSALYFCASTPGGGGETQYFGPGTRLLVL.

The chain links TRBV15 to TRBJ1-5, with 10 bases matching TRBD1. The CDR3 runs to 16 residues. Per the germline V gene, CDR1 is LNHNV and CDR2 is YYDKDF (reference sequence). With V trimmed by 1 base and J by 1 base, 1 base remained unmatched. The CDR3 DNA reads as TGTGCCACCAGCAGAGGGGACAGGGGAAGCAATCAGCCCCAGCATTTT. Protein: CATSRGDRGSNQPQHF.